This TCR beta chain is from a study of T cell responses to AZD1222 COVID-19 vaccine. The protocol was immunoSEQ multiplex PCR, while the TCRdb copy is restricted to in-frame clones and leaves out a portion. Of 100,000 or so clones listed, roughly 89% are singletons. V lost 4 bases to trimming and J lost 7 bases, with 20 bases between them. Germline V gene sequence: CDR1 SGHRS, CDR2 YFSETQ. The CDR3 loop spans 15 amino acids. V usage is TRBV5-1 and J usage is TRBJ1-1, with a weak D call TRBD1 (6 bases). This receptor was taken from an adult in good health. The source material was peripheral blood, sampled on day 0 of AZD1222 vaccination. The CDR3 DNA follows: TGCGCCAGCAGCCGCGCCTCTACAGGGTCTGGTGAAGCTTTCTTT. Residues: CASSRASTGSGEAFF.